Following are 4 T cell receptor beta chains from one sample sequenced in a study of tumor and adjacent non-tumor tissue in lung cancer. TCRbeta libraries were built with three rounds of nested PCR, modified from ARM-PCR. TCRdb fed the multiplex PCR reads into MiXCR, producing one record per CDR3 protein. The data show 100,000 or so distinct CDR3 sequences, 80% seen once. No cell sorting was done before RNA was extracted from the tissue. The normal lung tissue was taken more than 3 cm from the tumor edge. Sequences were obtained from distant non-tumor lung tissue. These receptors were collected from a man aged 60 to 69 with small cell lung cancer.

This clonotype was counted once. Relative to the germline gene, one junction end is altered; a read error may explain this. This chain connects TRBV5-6 to TRBJ2-1; no clear D gene. From germline, CDR1 is SGHDT and CDR2 YYEEEE. The CDR3 has 16 residues. As DNA, the CDR3 is TGTGCCAGCAACTTGGCGCCGAGGCGCACGAATGACGGGCAGTTCTTC. Residues: CASNLAPRRTNDGQFF.

This clonotype was observed a handful of times. V is TRBV6-5 and J is TRBJ2-1, with 8 bases matching TRBD1. With V trimmed by 5 bases and J by 13 bases, 7 bases remained unmatched. Germline V gene sequence: CDR1 MNHEY, CDR2 SVGAGI. The CDR3 has 12 amino acids. CDR3: CASSRTGFDQFF. DNA for the CDR3: TGTGCCAGCAGTCGGACAGGGTTTGATCAGTTCTTC.

Comment on this clonotype: One junction end does not reproduce the germline sequence, and a read error may be involved. Written as DNA, the CDR3 is TGTGCCAGCAGTAAAGCACACACAGGGTTTCAAGAGACCCAGTATTTC. Encoded protein: CASSKAHTGFQETQYF. The chain joins TRBV6-1 to TRBJ2-5; a weak D match, TRBD1 (6 bases). This CDR3 comprises 16 residues. The germline gives CDR1 MNHNS, CDR2 SASEGT.

This clonotype has just a few counts. A clone one base away is much larger, so this may be a read error. The chain couples TRBV10-2 to TRBJ2-7; D is perhaps TRBD1 or TRBD2 (5 bases each). Germline V gives CDR1 WSHSY, CDR2 SAAADI. The CDR3 covers 13 residues. In DNA form, the CDR3 reads TGCGTCGCCTGGGACGCTGGTTATGGCGAGCAGTACTTC. It encodes CVAWDAGYGEQYF.